This T cell receptor (beta chain) was sequenced for a study of Graves' ophthalmopathy and Graves' hyperthyroidism. General study points: Clonotypes were expanded in thyroid at above 0.001 frequency, and most also appeared in blood.

Trimming cost V 4 bases and J 6 bases; bases outside gene matches: 5. CDR1 and CDR2 (germline): LGHDT, YNNKEL (reference sequence). CDR3 size: 14 residues. This clonotype has a handful of counts. Antigen unknown. Using RNA transcripts, the TCR beta CDR3 regions were amplified. The workflow started with a first-round RT-PCR run with HTBI primers and then moved on to a second-round multiplex PCR. TCRdb processed the multiplex PCR reads anew with MiXCR; each CDR3 protein has one entry. Here the sample spans approximately 1.2 million distinct CDR3 sequences, about two fifths being singletons. V usage is TRBV3-1 and J usage is TRBJ1-5; 8 bases align to TRBD1. The sequencing input was peripheral blood or thyroid tissue (not recorded which). The source is an adult man with Graves' hyperthyroidism. CDR3 sequence: CASSPGQVAQPQHF. The DNA of the CDR3 is TGTGCCAGCAGCCCGGGACAGGTAGCTCAGCCCCAGCATTTT.